This is a list of T cell receptor beta chains from one sample in a study of T cell changes during pregnancy in multiple sclerosis. Data came from immunoSEQ multiplex PCR; TCRdb stores just in-frame clones and leaves some out. Of 100,000 or so clones in the sample, 75% to 95% were seen once. Sequences were derived from peripheral blood, sampled in the second trimester of pregnancy. The receptors were sampled from a female donor in good health, enrolled as a control in a pregnancy study. The CDR3 runs from the conserved cysteine through the conserved F or W. The D gene is left open where the match is weak. Size is stated for part of the rows, as once, few or many counts, or as a class when the clone is expanded.

CASSLTGQGDTEAFF | TGCGCCAGCAGCCTTACAGGACAGGGAGACACTGAAGCTTTCTTT | - | TRBD1 | TRBJ1-1 | TRBV5-1
CASSSALGQQGYEQYF | TGTGCCAGCAGTTCCGCCTTGGGACAGCAAGGCTACGAGCAGTACTTC | - | TRBD1 | TRBJ2-7 | TRBV6-5
CASDRDSNQPQHF | TGTGCCAGTGACCGGGACAGTAATCAGCCCCAGCATTTT | once | TRBD1 | TRBJ1-5 | TRBV6-1
CAWRGGGYTF | TGTGCCTGGAGAGGGGGTGGCTACACCTTC | many | - | TRBJ1-2 | TRBV30
CASRGQGNYNEQFF | TGTGCCAGCAGGGGACAGGGTAACTACAATGAGCAGTTCTTC | - | TRBD1 | TRBJ2-1 | TRBV2
CSVAGGREKLFF | TGCAGCGTTGCAGGGGGCAGAGAAAAACTGTTTTTT | - | TRBD1 | TRBJ1-4 | TRBV29-1
CASRLAGGSTEAFF | TGTGCCAGCAGACTGGCGGGGGGGAGCACTGAAGCTTTCTTT | - | - | TRBJ1-1 | TRBV27
CSAGDRVGYTF | TGCAGTGCTGGGGACAGGGTTGGCTACACCTTC | - | TRBD1 | TRBJ1-2 | TRBV20-1
CASSLVTSGLSTDTQYF | TGTGCCAGCAGCTTAGTCACTAGCGGGTTGAGCACAGATACGCAGTATTTT | - | TRBD2 | TRBJ2-3 | TRBV7-2
CASSLAGGIRAEAFF | TGCGCCAGCAGCTTGGCAGGGGGTATTCGCGCTGAAGCTTTCTTT | - | TRBD1 | TRBJ1-1 | TRBV5-1
CASSESKHWTSGEKTQYF | TGTGCCAGCAGTGAATCGAAACACTGGACTAGCGGTGAAAAGACCCAGTACTTC | - | TRBD2 | TRBJ2-5 | TRBV2
CASSPEEGLAVYNEQFF | TGCGCCAGCAGCCCGGAGGAGGGACTAGCGGTTTACAATGAGCAGTTCTTC | - | TRBD2 | TRBJ2-1 | TRBV4-1
CASSFPGTPYEQYF | TGTGCCAGCAGCTTTCCCGGGACACCCTACGAGCAGTACTTC | - | - | TRBJ2-7 | TRBV28
CASSKYMRGNWMNTEAFF | TGTGCCAGTAGTAAGTATATGCGGGGTAATTGGATGAACACTGAAGCTTTCTTT | - | - | TRBJ1-1 | TRBV19
CASSPGRQGNTEAFF | TGCGCCAGCAGCCCCGGGAGACAGGGAAACACTGAAGCTTTCTTT | - | TRBD1 | TRBJ1-1 | TRBV5-1
CASRRSSPNYGYTF | TGTGCCAGCAGGAGGAGTTCCCCTAACTATGGCTACACCTTC | - | - | TRBJ1-2 | TRBV9